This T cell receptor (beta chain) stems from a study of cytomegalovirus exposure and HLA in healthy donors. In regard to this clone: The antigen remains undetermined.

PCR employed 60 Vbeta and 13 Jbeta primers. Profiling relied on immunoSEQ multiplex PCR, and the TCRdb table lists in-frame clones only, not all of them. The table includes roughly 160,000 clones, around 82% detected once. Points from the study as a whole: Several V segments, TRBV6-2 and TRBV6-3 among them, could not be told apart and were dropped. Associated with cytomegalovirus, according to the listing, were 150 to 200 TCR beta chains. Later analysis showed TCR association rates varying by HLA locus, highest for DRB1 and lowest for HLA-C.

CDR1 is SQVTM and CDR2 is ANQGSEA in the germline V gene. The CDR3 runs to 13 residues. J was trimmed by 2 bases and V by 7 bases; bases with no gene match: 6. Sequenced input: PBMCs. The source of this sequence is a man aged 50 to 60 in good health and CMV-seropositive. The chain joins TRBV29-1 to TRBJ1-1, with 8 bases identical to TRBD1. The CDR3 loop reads CSATGQANTEAFF. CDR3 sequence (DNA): TGCAGCGCCACGGGACAGGCCAACACTGAAGCTTTCTTT.